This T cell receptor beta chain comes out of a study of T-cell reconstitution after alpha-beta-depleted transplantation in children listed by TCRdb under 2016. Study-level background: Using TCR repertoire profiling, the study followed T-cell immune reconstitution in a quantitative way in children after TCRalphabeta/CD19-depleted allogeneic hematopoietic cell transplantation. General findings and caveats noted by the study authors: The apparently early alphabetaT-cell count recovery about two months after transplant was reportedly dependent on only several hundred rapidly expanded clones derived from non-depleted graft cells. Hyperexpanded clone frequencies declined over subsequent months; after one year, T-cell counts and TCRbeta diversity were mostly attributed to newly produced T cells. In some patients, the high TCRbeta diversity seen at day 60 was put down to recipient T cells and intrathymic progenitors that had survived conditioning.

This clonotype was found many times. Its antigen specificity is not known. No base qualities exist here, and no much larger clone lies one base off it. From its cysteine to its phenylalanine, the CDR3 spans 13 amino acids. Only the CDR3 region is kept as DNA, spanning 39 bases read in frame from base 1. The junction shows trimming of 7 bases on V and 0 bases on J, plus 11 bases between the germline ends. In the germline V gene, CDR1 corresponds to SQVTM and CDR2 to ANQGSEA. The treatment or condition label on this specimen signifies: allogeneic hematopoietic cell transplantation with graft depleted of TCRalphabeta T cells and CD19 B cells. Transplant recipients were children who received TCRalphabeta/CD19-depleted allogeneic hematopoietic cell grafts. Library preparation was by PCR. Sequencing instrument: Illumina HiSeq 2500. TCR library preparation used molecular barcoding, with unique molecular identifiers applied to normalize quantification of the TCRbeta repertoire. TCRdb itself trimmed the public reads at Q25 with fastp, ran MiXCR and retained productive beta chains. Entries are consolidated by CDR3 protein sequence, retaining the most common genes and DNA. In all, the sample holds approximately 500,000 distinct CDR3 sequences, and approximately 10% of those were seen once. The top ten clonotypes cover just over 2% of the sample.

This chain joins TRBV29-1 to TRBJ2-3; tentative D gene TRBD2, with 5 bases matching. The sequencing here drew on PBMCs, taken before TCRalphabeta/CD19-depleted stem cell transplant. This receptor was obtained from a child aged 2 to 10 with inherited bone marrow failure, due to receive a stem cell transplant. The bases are TGCAGCGGCGTCGGGATTAGCACAGATACGCAGTATTTT. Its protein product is CSGVGISTDTQYF.